The clone carrying this T cell receptor (beta chain) was detected many times. As yet, its antigen is unknown. This entry is derived from a study of CD8 T cells in ankylosing spondylitis. TCRdb redid the calling of the 5' RACE reads with MiXCR, one entry per CDR3 protein. The data contain tens of thousands of distinct CDR3 sequences, roughly 5% of them singletons. Study-level findings and limits: A TCR beta motif of several highly homologous variants seemed to mark ankylosing spondylitis blood. Disease-linked clones reportedly concentrated significantly in matched ankylosing spondylitis synovial fluid.

Input material: blood, either unsorted or a sorted T cell fraction (not recorded which). The clonotype comes from a male donor with ankylosing spondylitis or in good health (not recorded which).

The CDR3 loop is CASRPQGRHEQFF. The CDR3 region has the DNA TGTGCCAGCAGACCACAGGGGCGCCATGAGCAGTTCTTC. The rearrangement joins TRBV28 to TRBJ2-1; 7 bases agree with TRBD1. V dropped 6 bases and J dropped 8; count of bases not matched to a gene: 7. Germline loops: CDR1 MDHEN, CDR2 SYDVKM. The length of the CDR3 is 13 residues.